The next 4 T cell receptor beta chains were all read from a single sample in a study of CD8 T cells in ankylosing spondylitis. TCRdb analysed the 5' RACE reads with MiXCR anew, one entry per CDR3 protein. The table includes some 95,000 distinct CDR3 sequences, 8.8% detected once. The sequenced sample consisted of blood, either unsorted or a sorted T cell fraction (not recorded which). These receptors were obtained from a male donor with ankylosing spondylitis or in good health (not recorded which).

The sample holds many counts of this clonotype. The CDR3 spells CASSPLAGSMKTQYF. DNA for the CDR3: TGTGCCAGCAGCCCCTTAGCGGGGTCCATGAAGACCCAGTACTTC. V gene TRBV7-2 combines with J gene TRBJ2-5; TRBD2 aligns across 8 bases. Germline trimming cut 5 bases from V and 6 bases from J; bases unmatched to any gene: 11. The CDR3 consists of 15 residues. CDR1 is SGHTA and CDR2 is FQGNSA in the germline V gene. The variable domain in full, completed from reference TRBV7-2 and TRBJ2-5, reads GAGVSQSPSNKVTEKGKDVELRCDPISGHTALYWYRQSLGQGLEFLIYFQGNSAPDKSGLPSDRFSAERTGGSVSTLTIQRTQQEDSAVYLCASSPLAGSMKTQYFGPGTRLLVL.

This clonotype was found many times. The rearrangement links TRBV5-1 to TRBJ2-1; possible D gene TRBD1, 6 bases. The V and J ends lost 0 bases and 6 bases respectively, with 13 bases between them. Germline V gene sequence: CDR1 SGHRS, CDR2 YFSETQ. The CDR3 length is 15 residues. The CDR3: CASSLGATGANEQFF. CDR3 DNA: TGCGCCAGCAGCTTGGGGGCGACAGGTGCCAATGAGCAGTTCTTC.

This clonotype was detected many times. The DNA of the CDR3 is TGTGCCAGTAGTACCCACCGGGACGCCTACCAAGAGACCCAGTACTTC. Residues: CASSTHRDAYQETQYF. The rearrangement uses TRBV19 and TRBJ2-5; D possibly uses TRBD1 or TRBD2 (5 bases each). The V gene's germline CDR1 is LNHDA and CDR2 SQIVND (reference sequence). There are 16 residues in the CDR3. The V end was cut by 4 bases, the J end by 0 bases, with 15 bases between.

In this sample, this clonotype turned up many times. The chain carries TRBV12-3 or TRBV12-4 and TRBJ1-2, with TRBD1 matching 8 bases. The V gene end was trimmed by 5 bases and the J gene end by 8 bases; junction bases not matched to a gene: 7. The CDR3 consists of 13 residues. CDR3 coding DNA: TGTGCCAGCAGTCGACACAGGGGGAGCGGCTACACCTTC. Its protein product is CASSRHRGSGYTF.